This TCR beta chain derives from a study of T cell responses to AZD1222 COVID-19 vaccine (dated by TCRdb to about 2021). Notes on the research overall: AZD1222 recipients given second doses at about 4 weeks or at about 12 weeks were pooled, since spike-specific TCR depth and breadth were not found to differ between the two schedules. A total of roughly 240 trial participants underwent TCR sequencing, of whom roughly 210 received two doses of AZD1222 and around 26 received two doses of the MenACWY control vaccine. Trial participants were enrolled by age into subgroups of 18-55, 56-69 and 70-plus years, and around 150, 28 and 57 TCR-sequenced participants, respectively, were included in these subgroups. The research as a whole found: No day 14 peak-response samples were available, so repertoires were characterized only after the peak T cell response. Spike-specific TCR breadth and depth rose significantly after two AZD1222 doses compared with day 0 and with MenACWY recipients. Epitopes outside the regions mutated in the B.1.351 and B.1.1.7 variants were reportedly recognized by nearly half of the unique spike-specific TCRs. The vaccine-associated CD4 TCRs covered the entire spike protein, and the dominant responses fell in regions 160-218 and 743-854. Conclusions about previously exposed vaccinees were limited because only a handful of AZD1222 recipients were SARS-CoV-2 seropositive at baseline. Most participants were white British and females outnumbered males, and the authors suggested that clonal diversity may have been underestimated. The 56-69-year group was small, and its depth increase did not reach significance, likely because of low power.

The CDR3 regions of human TCRbeta chains were subjected to immunosequencing. The published analysis was carried out like this. TCRs in the repertoires were compared against a reference library of SARS-CoV-2-specific TCRs that had been generated with the MIRA antigen-specificity platform. Breadth was defined as the fraction of unique TCRs that were SARS-CoV-2-associated, and depth was defined as the fraction of total T cells that were SARS-CoV-2-associated. Using the MIRA data, each spike-specific TCR was assigned both to the spike region to which the TCR was reactive and to a CD4 or CD8 class. Log10-transformed breadth and depth values were compared by one-way ANOVA with Sidak's multiple comparisons tests. TCRdb took over this immuneACCESS table, retaining in-frame rearrangements with V and J assigned. Such tables are incomplete; in checked studies, under half of the missing clones stem from an unresolved V gene, and the remainder is unexplained. V and J calls and clone size are as listed in that table; D and trimming were resolved from the DNA. The sample table shows some 150,000 clones, and 90% to 95% are seen once. The ten top clones hold around 5% of the sample.

This clone appeared a single time. It lacks a known antigen. No much larger clonotype is one base removed from it; base qualities were not supplied. Between the V and J ends, shortened by 6 bases and 4 bases respectively, the junction contains 10 bases. The CDR1 and CDR2 encoded by the germline V gene (reference sequence) are SGHAT and FQDESV. The CDR3 runs 13 residues from the cysteine to the phenylalanine. Only the CDR3 portion is preserved as DNA: 39 bases, with reading frame beginning at the first base. Taken with the paper, the label for time point translates to: baseline before first vaccination. Samples from vaccinated people were obtained from the UK trials COV001 and COV002, which included a single-blind randomized controlled phase 2/3 trial of AZD1222 (ChAdOx1 nCoV-19) in healthy adults. For TCRbeta chain sequencing, PBMC samples were collected from trial participants at day 0 and at day 28 after the second dose.

The rearrangement joined TRBV11-1 to TRBJ2-1; the D gene is perhaps TRBD1 or TRBD2, each of them matching over 5 bases. The clonotype originates from an adult in good health. The sequencing here drew on peripheral blood, taken on day 0 of AZD1222 vaccination. The CDR3 protein is CASRLGRYNEQFF. The sequence in DNA is TGTGCCAGCAGGTTGGGACGGTACAATGAGCAGTTCTTC.